What follows are 21 T cell receptor beta chains derived from one specimen sequenced in a study of blood T cells in healthy people across ages. The second PCR ran roughly 7 to 12 cycles with a sample-barcoded 5' primer and J-beta primers. TCRdb recomputed calls from the 5' RACE reads with MiXCR, one row per CDR3 protein. The table shows approximately 730,000 distinct CDR3 sequences, with around 46% occurring only once. The sequencing sample was made of blood. All receptors come from a woman aged 55-75 years in good health.

The chain joins TRBV20-1 to TRBJ1-5; 10 nucleotides agree with TRBD1. The CDR3 is 14 amino acids. Germline assignment: CDR1 DFQATT and CDR2 SNEGSKA (reference sequence). Trimming took 3 bases from V and 5 from J; bases not matched to a gene: 4. The CDR3 DNA is TGCAGTGCTAGGGGACAGGGGATGGATCAGCCCCAGCATTTT. As protein: CSARGQGMDQPQHF.

The chain is built from TRBV6-6 and TRBJ2-5; the match to TRBD2 covers 7 bases. Germline V gene lookup returns CDR1 MNHNY and CDR2 SVGAGI (reference sequence). With V trimmed by 10 bases and J by 3 bases, 8 bases remained unmatched. This CDR3 region has 13 residues. The CDR3 DNA sequence: TGTGCCACAACGCGGGGGTCCAAAGAGACCCAGTACTTC. Translating gives CATTRGSKETQYF.

V and J are TRBV19 and TRBJ2-3; TRBD2 matches 13 bases. The CDR3 totals 15 residues. J was trimmed by 6 bases and V by 4 bases; bases with no gene match: 4. From germline, CDR1 is LNHDA and CDR2 SQIVND (reference sequence). The DNA for the CDR3 is TGTGCCAGTAGTACCCGGACTAGCGGGAGTGATACGCAGTATTTT. Its translation is CASSTRTSGSDTQYF. The full variable domain, with the rest looked up from reference TRBV19 and TRBJ2-3, is DGGITQSPKYLFRKEGQNVTLSCEQNLNHDAMYWYRQDPGQGLRLIYYSQIVNDFQKGDIAEGYSVSREKKESFPLTVTSAQKNPTAFYLCASSTRTSGSDTQYFGPGTRLTVL.

Turning to this clonotype: The junction departs from the called germline gene at one end, perhaps through a read error. J is TRBJ2-1 and V is TRBV3-1; the D gene is possibly TRBD1 (5 bases). The CDR3 totals 15 residues. CDR1 and CDR2 from the germline V gene are LGHDT and YNNKEL (reference sequence). This CDR3 reads CAGSQERSTVTEQFF. The CDR3, as DNA: TGTGCCGGCAGCCAAGAAAGGTCGACAGTGACTGAGCAGTTCTTC.

The V call is TRBV13, the J call TRBJ1-6; D gene unclear. The CDR3 runs to 13 residues. Germline loops: CDR1 PRHDT, CDR2 FYEKMQ (reference sequence). Trimming shortened V by 1 base and J by 9 bases, and 7 bases separated the two germline ends. The CDR3 protein is CASSLVGRSPLHF. For the CDR3, the DNA is TGTGCCAGCAGCTTAGTTGGCCGTTCACCCCTCCACTTT.

This clonotype was detected only a few times. The chain combines TRBV15 with TRBJ2-1; a possible D gene is TRBD2 (5 bases). This CDR3 comprises 14 residues. Per germline, CDR1 LNHNV and CDR2 YYDKDF (reference sequence). Trimming removed 9 bases from V and 0 bases from J, with 12 bases in between. The CDR3 sequence: CATLETSSYNEQFF. As DNA, the CDR3 is TGTGCCACACTAGAAACTAGCTCCTACAATGAGCAGTTCTTC. Full variable domain (remainder filled in from reference TRBV15 and TRBJ2-1): DAMVIQNPRYQVTQFGKPVTLSCSQTLNHNVMYWYQQKSSQAPKLLFHYYDKDFNNEADTPDNFQSRRPNTSFCFLDIRSPGLGDTAMYLCATLETSSYNEQFFGPGTRLTVL.

This clonotype appeared a few times. The V gene is TRBV14, the J gene TRBJ2-1; D possibly corresponds to TRBD1 (5 bases). The CDR3 is 13 amino acids. Trimming shortened V by 4 bases and J by 4 bases, and 8 bases separated the two germline ends. Germline V gene data show CDR1 as SGHDN and CDR2 as FVKESK. Here the CDR3 DNA reads TGTGCCAGCAGCCCGACAGATTACAATGAGCAGTTCTTC. Translated, it gives CASSPTDYNEQFF.

The rearrangement joins TRBV28 to TRBJ2-7, with D unresolved. V gave up 2 bases and J gave up 7 bases, with 12 bases separating them. CDR1 is MDHEN, CDR2 SYDVKM, per germline. This CDR3 spans 13 amino acids. Here the CDR3 DNA reads TGTGCCAGCAGTTTACCGACTTCAAATGAGCAGTACTTC. This codes for CASSLPTSNEQYF.

This clonotype was detected only a few times. Here the CDR3 reads CASSLVETYEQFF. CDR3 nucleotides: TGTGCCAGCAGCTTAGTTGAGACATATGAGCAGTTCTTC. The V call is TRBV7-8, the J call TRBJ2-1, with no clear D. V was trimmed by 1 base and J by 8 bases, leaving 9 bases between them. Germline-derived CDR1 and CDR2 are SGHVS and FQNEAQ. CDR3 length equals 13 residues.

The chain carries TRBV12-3 or TRBV12-4 and TRBJ2-2; 8 bases align to TRBD1. The CDR3 runs 15 residues. Trimming removed 5 bases from V and 6 bases from J; junction bases left unmatched: 8. CDR3 sequence (DNA): TGTGCCAGCAGTCCTGGGGCAGGGGGCTCCGGGGAGCTGTTTTTT. Translated: CASSPGAGGSGELFF.

This clonotype was detected only a few times. The J gene is TRBJ2-7, the V gene TRBV12-3 or TRBV12-4; perhaps TRBD2 as D (6 bases). The germline V and J ends were trimmed by 5 bases and 3 bases, with 11 bases remaining between them. The CDR3 length is 13 residues. CDR3: CASSARDFYEQYF. As DNA, the CDR3 is TGTGCCAGCAGTGCCAGGGACTTCTACGAGCAGTACTTC.

This chain uses TRBV3-1 with TRBJ2-5; D is tentatively TRBD1 or TRBD2 (5 bases each). Germline-derived CDR1 and CDR2 are LGHDT and YNNKEL (reference sequence). The CDR3 has 15 amino acids. Deletions cut 4 bases from V and 0 bases from J, with 12 bases between. The CDR3 spells CASSPYQGHQETQYF. In DNA, the CDR3 is TGTGCCAGCAGCCCTTATCAGGGACACCAAGAGACCCAGTACTTC.

V usage is TRBV29-1 and J usage is TRBJ1-4; perhaps TRBD1 as D (5 bases). The CDR3 has 15 amino acids. V lost 4 bases, J lost 0 bases, and 12 bases lay in between. Looked up from germline, CDR1 is SQVTM and CDR2 is ANQGSEA. The CDR3 region is CSVVGVEATNEKLFF. The CDR3 DNA is TGCAGCGTTGTAGGGGTTGAGGCAACTAATGAAAAACTGTTTTTT.

The chain has TRBV14 and TRBJ2-5, with D possibly matching TRBD1 (5 bases). This CDR3 spans 15 amino acids. The V gene's germline CDR1 is SGHDN and CDR2 FVKESK. Trimming shortened V by 1 base and J by 5 bases, and 14 bases separated the two germline ends. The DNA for the CDR3 is TGTGCCAGCAGCCAAGGGACACACATTTCGGAGACCCAGTACTTC. This encodes CASSQGTHISETQYF.

As to this clonotype: At one end, the junction sequence differs from germline, possibly due to a read error. The chain couples TRBV2 to TRBJ2-1; 11 positions match TRBD2. Germline lookup yields CDR1 SNHLY and CDR2 FYNNEI. The CDR3 contains 16 residues. CDR3 coding DNA: TGTACCAGCAGTGAACAGCTAGCGGGGGGCAACGATGAGCAGTTCTTC. Its translation: CTSSEQLAGGNDEQFF.

The V call is TRBV5-1, the J call TRBJ2-1; 10 nucleotides line up with TRBD2. This CDR3 is 15 amino acids long. Germline CDR1 and CDR2: SGHRS and YFSETQ. Germline trimming cut 1 base from V and 9 bases from J; bases unmatched to any gene: 7. The CDR3 DNA reads as TGCGCCAGCAGCTTGAGGCTAGCGGGAGACGTTGAGCAGTTCTTC. Protein: CASSLRLAGDVEQFF.

This chain links TRBV7-2 with TRBJ2-3, with unresolved D. Germline CDR1 SGHTA, CDR2 FQGNSA. The V end was cut by 5 bases, the J end by 14 bases, with 11 bases between. This CDR3 region has 10 residues. CDR3 in DNA: TGTGCCAGCAGCGCGGACGGCGGGTATTTT. Amino acid sequence: CASSADGGYF.

This clonotype has just a few counts. The J gene is TRBJ2-7, the V gene TRBV12-3 or TRBV12-4; a possible D gene is TRBD2 (6 bases). V dropped 2 bases and J dropped 1 base, with 18 bases sitting between them. CDR3 length equals 17 residues. The CDR3 region has the DNA TGTGCCAGCAGTTTATATCTCTTGTTAGCGGAATCCTACGAGCAGTACTTC. It specifies CASSLYLLLAESYEQYF.

This rearrangement joins TRBV6-2 or TRBV6-3 to TRBJ2-2; D possibly corresponds to TRBD1 (7 bases). CDR1 MNHEY and CDR2 SVGEGT come from the germline V gene. The CDR3 runs to 16 residues. V was shortened by 5 bases and J by 5 bases, with 18 bases between the two germline ends. The DNA of the CDR3 is TGTGCCAGCAGTCCGGGACAGCCGGCGGGGACCGGGGAGCTGTTTTTT. It codes for CASSPGQPAGTGELFF.

This chain links TRBV20-1 with TRBJ2-3; D assignment may be TRBD1 or TRBD2 (6 bases each). Trimming removed 0 bases from V and 0 bases from J, with 13 bases in between. Germline V gene lookup returns CDR1 DFQATT and CDR2 SNEGSKA (reference sequence). The CDR3 is 16 amino acids. CDR3 residues: CSAREPRGLSTDTQYF. The CDR3 region has the DNA TGCAGTGCTAGAGAACCCCGGGGGCTTAGCACAGATACGCAGTATTTT.

There are many counts of this clonotype. The CDR3 bases are TGTGCCAGCTCACCATCAAACTCACCCTCCGGTGAGCAGTTCTTC. This gives the protein CASSPSNSPSGEQFF. This rearrangement joins TRBV18 to TRBJ2-1; D is uncertain. There are 15 residues in the CDR3. With 2 bases removed from V and 9 bases from J, the gap between germline ends came to 17 bases. CDR1 and CDR2 (germline): KGHSH, LQKENI.